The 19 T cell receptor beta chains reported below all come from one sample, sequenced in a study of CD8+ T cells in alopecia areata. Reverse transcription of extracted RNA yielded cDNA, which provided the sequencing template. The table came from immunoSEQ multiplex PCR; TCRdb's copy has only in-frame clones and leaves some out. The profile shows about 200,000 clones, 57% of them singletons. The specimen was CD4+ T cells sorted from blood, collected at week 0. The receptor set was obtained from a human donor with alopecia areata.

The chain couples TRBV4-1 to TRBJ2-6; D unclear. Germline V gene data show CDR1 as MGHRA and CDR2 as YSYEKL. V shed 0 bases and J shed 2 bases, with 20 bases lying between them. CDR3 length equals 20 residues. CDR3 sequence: CASSQDGPETLPPGANVLTF. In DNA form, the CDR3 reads TGCGCCAGCAGCCAAGATGGCCCTGAGACACTTCCTCCTGGGGCCAACGTCCTGACTTTC.

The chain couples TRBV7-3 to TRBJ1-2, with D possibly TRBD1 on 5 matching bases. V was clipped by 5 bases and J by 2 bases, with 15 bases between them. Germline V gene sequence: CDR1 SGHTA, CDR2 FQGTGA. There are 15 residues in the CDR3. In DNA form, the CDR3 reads TGTGCCAGCAGCCGAGACAGCTCTACGAACTATGGCTACACCTTC. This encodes CASSRDSSTNYGYTF. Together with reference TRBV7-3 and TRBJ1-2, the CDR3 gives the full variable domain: GAGVSQTPSNKVTEKGKYVELRCDPISGHTALYWYRQSLGQGPEFLIYFQGTGAADDSGLPNDRFFAVRPEGSVSTLKIQRTERGDSAVYLCASSRDSSTNYGYTFGSGTRLTVV.

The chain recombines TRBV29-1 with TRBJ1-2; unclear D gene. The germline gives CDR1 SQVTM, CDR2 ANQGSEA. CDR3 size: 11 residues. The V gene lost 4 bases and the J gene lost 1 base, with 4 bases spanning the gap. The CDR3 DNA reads TGCAGCGTTGGAAGTAACTATGGCTACACCTTC. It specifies CSVGSNYGYTF.

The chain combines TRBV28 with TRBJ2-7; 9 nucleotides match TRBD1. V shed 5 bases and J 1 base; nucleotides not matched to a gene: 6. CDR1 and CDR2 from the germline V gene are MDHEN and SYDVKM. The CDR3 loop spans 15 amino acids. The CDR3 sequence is CASSATGTGSYEQYF. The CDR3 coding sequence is TGTGCCAGCAGTGCGACCGGGACAGGGTCCTACGAGCAGTACTTC. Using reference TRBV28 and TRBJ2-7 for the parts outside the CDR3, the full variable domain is DVKVTQSSRYLVKRTGEKVFLECVQDMDHENMFWYRQDPGLGLRLIYFSYDVKMKEKGDIPEGYSVSREKKERFSLILESASTNQTSMYLCASSATGTGSYEQYFGPGTRLTVT.

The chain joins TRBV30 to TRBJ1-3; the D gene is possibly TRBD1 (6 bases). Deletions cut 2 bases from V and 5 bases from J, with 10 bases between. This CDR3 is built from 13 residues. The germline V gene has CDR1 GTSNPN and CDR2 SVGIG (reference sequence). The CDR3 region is CAWSRGGRNTIYF. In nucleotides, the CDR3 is TGTGCCTGGAGTAGAGGGGGAAGAAACACCATATATTTT.

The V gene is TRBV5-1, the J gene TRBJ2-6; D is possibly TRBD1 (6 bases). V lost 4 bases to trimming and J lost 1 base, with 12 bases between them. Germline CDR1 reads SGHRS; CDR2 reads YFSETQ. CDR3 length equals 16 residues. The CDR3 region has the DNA TGCGCCAGCAGCACCCGACAGGATTCTGGGGCCAACGTCCTGACTTTC. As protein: CASSTRQDSGANVLTF. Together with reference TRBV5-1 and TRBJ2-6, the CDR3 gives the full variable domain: KAGVTQTPRYLIKTRGQQVTLSCSPISGHRSVSWYQQTPGQGLQFLFEYFSETQRNKGNFPGRFSGRQFSNSRSEMNVSTLELGDSALYLCASSTRQDSGANVLTFGAGSRLTVL.

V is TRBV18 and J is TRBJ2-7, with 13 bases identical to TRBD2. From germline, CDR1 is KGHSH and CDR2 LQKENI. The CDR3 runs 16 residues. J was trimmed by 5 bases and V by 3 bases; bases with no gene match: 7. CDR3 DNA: TGTGCCAGCTCACCGATCGGACTAGCGGGGGCGAACGAGCAGTACTTC. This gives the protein CASSPIGLAGANEQYF.

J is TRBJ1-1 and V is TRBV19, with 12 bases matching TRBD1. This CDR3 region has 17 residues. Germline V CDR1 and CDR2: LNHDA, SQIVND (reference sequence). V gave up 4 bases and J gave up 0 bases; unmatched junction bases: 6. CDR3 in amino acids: CASSNTGTGGLNTEAFF. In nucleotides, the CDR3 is TGTGCCAGTAGTAATACCGGGACAGGGGGCCTGAACACTGAAGCTTTCTTT. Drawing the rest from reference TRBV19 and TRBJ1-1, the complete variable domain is DGGITQSPKYLFRKEGQNVTLSCEQNLNHDAMYWYRQDPGQGLRLIYYSQIVNDFQKGDIAEGYSVSREKKESFPLTVTSAQKNPTAFYLCASSNTGTGGLNTEAFFGQGTRLTVV.

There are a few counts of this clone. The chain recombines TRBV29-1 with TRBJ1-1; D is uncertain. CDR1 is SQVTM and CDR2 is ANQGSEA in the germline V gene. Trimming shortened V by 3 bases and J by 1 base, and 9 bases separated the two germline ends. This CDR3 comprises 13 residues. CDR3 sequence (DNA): TGCAGCGTTGATACGCCAGAGAACACTGAAGCTTTCTTT. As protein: CSVDTPENTEAFF.

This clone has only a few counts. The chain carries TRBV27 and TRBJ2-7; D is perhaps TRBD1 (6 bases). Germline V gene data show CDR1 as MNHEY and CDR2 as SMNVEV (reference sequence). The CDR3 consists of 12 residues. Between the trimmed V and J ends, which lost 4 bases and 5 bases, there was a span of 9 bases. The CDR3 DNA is TGTGCCAGCAGTTCTACAGGGCACGAGCAGTACTTC. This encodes CASSSTGHEQYF.

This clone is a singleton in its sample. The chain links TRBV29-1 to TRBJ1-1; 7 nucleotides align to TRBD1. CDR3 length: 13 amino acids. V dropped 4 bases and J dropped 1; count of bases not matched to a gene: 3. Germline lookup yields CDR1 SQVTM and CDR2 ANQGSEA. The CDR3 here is CSVVYRGNTEAFF. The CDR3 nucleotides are TGCAGCGTTGTTTACAGGGGGAACACTGAAGCTTTCTTT.

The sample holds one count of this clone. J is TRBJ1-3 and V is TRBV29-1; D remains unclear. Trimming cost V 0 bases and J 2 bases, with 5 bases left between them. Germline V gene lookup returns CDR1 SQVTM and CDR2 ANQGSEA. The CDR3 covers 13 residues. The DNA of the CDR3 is TGCAGCGTTGAAGAATGGACTGGAAACACCATATATTTT. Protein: CSVEEWTGNTIYF. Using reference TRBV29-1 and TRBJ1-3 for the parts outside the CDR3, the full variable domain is SAVISQKPSRDICQRGTSLTIQCQVDSQVTMMFWYRQQPGQSLTLIATANQGSEATYESGFVIDKFPISRPNLTFSTLTVSNMSPEDSSIYLCSVEEWTGNTIYFGEGSWLTVV.

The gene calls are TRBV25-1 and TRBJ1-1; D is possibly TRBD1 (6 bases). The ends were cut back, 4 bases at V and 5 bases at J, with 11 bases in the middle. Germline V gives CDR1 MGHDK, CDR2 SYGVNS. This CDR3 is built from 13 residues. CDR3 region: CASSVKGGTEAFF. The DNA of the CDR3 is TGTGCCAGCAGTGTCAAAGGGGGGACTGAAGCTTTCTTT.

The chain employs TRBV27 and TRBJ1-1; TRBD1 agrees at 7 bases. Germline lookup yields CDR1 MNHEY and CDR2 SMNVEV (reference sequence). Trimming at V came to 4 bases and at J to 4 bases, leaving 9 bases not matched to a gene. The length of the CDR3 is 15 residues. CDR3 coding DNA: TGTGCCAGCAGTTGGGACAGCCGGGGGATCACTGAAGCTTTCTTT. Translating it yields CASSWDSRGITEAFF.

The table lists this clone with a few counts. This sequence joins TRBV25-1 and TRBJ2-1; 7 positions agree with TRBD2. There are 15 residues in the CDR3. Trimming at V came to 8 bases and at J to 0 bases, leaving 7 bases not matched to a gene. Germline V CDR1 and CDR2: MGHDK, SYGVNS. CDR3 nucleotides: TGTGCCAGCGGAGGAGCGGGATTCTCCTACAATGAGCAGTTCTTC. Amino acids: CASGGAGFSYNEQFF. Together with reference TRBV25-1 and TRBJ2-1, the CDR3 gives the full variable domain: EADIYQTPRYLVIGTGKKITLECSQTMGHDKMYWYQQDPGMELHLIHYSYGVNSTEKGDLSSESTVSRIRTEHFPLTLESARPSHTSQYLCASGGAGFSYNEQFFGPGTRLTVL.

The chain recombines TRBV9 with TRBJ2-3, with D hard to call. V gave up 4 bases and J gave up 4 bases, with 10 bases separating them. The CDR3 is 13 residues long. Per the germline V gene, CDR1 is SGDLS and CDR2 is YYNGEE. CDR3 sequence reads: CASSQTTADTQYF. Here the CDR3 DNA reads TGTGCCAGCAGCCAAACTACTGCAGATACGCAGTATTTT.

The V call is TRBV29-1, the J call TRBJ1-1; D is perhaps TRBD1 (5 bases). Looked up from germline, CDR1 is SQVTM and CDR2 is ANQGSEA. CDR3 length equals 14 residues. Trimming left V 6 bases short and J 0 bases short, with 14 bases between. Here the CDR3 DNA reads TGCAGCGTCACCCTCGGGGCACTGAACACTGAAGCTTTCTTT. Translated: CSVTLGALNTEAFF. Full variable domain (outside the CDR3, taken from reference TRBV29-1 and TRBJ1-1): SAVISQKPSRDICQRGTSLTIQCQVDSQVTMMFWYRQQPGQSLTLIATANQGSEATYESGFVIDKFPISRPNLTFSTLTVSNMSPEDSSIYLCSVTLGALNTEAFFGQGTRLTVV.

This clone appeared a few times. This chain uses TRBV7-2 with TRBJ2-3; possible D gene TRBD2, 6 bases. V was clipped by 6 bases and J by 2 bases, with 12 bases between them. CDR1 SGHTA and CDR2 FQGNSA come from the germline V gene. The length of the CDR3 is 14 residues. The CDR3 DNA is TGTGCCAGCAGTGTTAGCGGATTCACAGATACGCAGTATTTT. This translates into CASSVSGFTDTQYF. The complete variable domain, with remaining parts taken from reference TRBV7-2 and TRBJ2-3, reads GAGVSQSPSNKVTEKGKDVELRCDPISGHTALYWYRQSLGQGLEFLIYFQGNSAPDKSGLPSDRFSAERTGGSVSTLTIQRTQQEDSAVYLCASSVSGFTDTQYFGPGTRLTVL.

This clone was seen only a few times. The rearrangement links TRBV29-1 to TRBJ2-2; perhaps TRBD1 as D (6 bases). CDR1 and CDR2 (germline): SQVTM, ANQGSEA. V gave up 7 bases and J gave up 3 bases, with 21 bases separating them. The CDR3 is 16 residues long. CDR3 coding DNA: TGCAGCGCTCATCGATCCGGGACACTTTACACCGGGGAGCTGTTTTTT. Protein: CSAHRSGTLYTGELFF.